This T cell receptor (beta chain) came from a study of T cell responses to AZD1222 COVID-19 vaccine. About this clone itself: Antigen: not known.

The method was immunoSEQ multiplex PCR; TCRdb's version includes in-frame clones alone and lacks a portion of them. Among some 150,000 clones listed, roughly 94% were seen once. The study's findings and limits: Dominant CD4 TCR responses targeted spike regions 160-218 and 743-854. Among AZD1222 vaccinees, only six were seropositive at baseline. Clonal diversity may have been underestimated, and the donors were mostly white British, with more females than males.

The CDR3 contains 15 residues. In germline, CDR1 is SGHRS, CDR2 YFSETQ. Between the trimmed V and J ends, which lost 7 bases and 4 bases, there was a span of 15 bases. The sequence was collected from an adult in good health. Specimen: peripheral blood, collected on day 0 of AZD1222 vaccination. The rearrangement uses TRBV5-1 and TRBJ2-6, with D perhaps assigned TRBD1 or TRBD2 (5 bases each). CDR3 DNA sequence: TGCGCCAGCCAAATAGGGACGCCAGGGGCCAACGTCCTGACTTTC. This codes for CASQIGTPGANVLTF.